The TCR beta chain under discussion was sequenced for a study of Graves' ophthalmopathy and Graves' hyperthyroidism. Study at large: Hyperthyroidism is called stable when no ophthalmopathy develops within 18 months of follow-up.

The CDR3 is 14 amino acids. The V end lost 4 bases, the J end lost 8 bases, and 20 bases lay between the germline ends. From germline, CDR1 is DFQATT and CDR2 SNEGSKA (reference sequence). Hyperthyroidism patients were newly diagnosed, ill under 2 months, and aged 18 to 65 years. Uncontrolled infections, pregnancy, lactation or other autoimmune diseases led to patient exclusion. Physicians reached a diagnosis by relying on clinical symptoms, serum thyroxine, TRAb, thyroid ultrasound and orbital computed tomography. As the template, RNA transcripts were used to amplify TCR beta CDR3 regions. RT-PCR was first run with HTBI primers, then multiplex PCR in a second round. TCRdb re-analysed the multiplex PCR reads in MiXCR, keeping a single row per CDR3 protein. This table holds around 1,200,000 distinct CDR3 sequences, less than 45% found once.

The source material was peripheral blood or thyroid tissue (not recorded which). This receptor was taken from an adult man with Graves' hyperthyroidism. This chain links TRBV20-1 with TRBJ1-2; tentatively, D is TRBD1 (5 bases). CDR3 coding DNA: TGCAGTGCTACCCCTACCGAGGGGAATAGGGGCTACACCTTC. Translation gives CSATPTEGNRGYTF.